Here is one TCR beta chain with its context. The target antigen is unknown. 13 Jbeta primers and 60 Vbeta primers were used for the PCR. Only in-frame clones appear in the TCRdb table, and some are missing; sequencing was by immunoSEQ multiplex PCR. The top ten clones hold about 2.9% of a sample with 150,000 or so clones, about three quarters of them seen once. Germline V lookup: CDR1 MDHEN, CDR2 SYDVKM. CDR3 size: 15 residues. Trimming at V came to 2 bases and at J to 6 bases, leaving 8 bases not matched to a gene. This sample is part of a study of cytomegalovirus exposure and HLA in healthy donors. Regarding the study as a whole: Versus the approximately 720-donor mean, an Asian-associated ancestry cluster reportedly showed fewer N-insertions in a later analysis. According to the study, around 150 TCR beta chains were cytomegalovirus-associated. Later analysis demonstrated an association between a missense DCLRE1C variant and TCR beta V- and J-gene trimming.

Donors in the study were healthy people who gave bone marrow. The clonotype comes from a woman aged 45-59 years in good health and CMV-seropositive. The specimen was PBMCs. The chain carries TRBV28 and TRBJ1-2; 8 bases are shared with TRBD1. As DNA, the CDR3 is TGTGCCAGCAGTTTAGTTAGGGCAGGGGGCCATGGCTACACCTTC. Residues: CASSLVRAGGHGYTF.